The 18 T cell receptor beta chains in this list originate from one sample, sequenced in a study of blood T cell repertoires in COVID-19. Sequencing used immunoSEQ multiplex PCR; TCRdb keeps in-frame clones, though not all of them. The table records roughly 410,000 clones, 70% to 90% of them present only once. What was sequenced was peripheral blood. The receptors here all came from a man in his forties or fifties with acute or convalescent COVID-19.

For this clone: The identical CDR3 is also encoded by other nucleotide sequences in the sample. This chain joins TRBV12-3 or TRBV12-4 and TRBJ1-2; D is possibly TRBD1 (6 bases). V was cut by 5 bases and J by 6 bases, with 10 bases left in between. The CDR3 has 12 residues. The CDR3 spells CASSPQGDGYTF. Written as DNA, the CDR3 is TGTGCCAGCAGTCCACAGGGAGATGGCTACACCTTC.

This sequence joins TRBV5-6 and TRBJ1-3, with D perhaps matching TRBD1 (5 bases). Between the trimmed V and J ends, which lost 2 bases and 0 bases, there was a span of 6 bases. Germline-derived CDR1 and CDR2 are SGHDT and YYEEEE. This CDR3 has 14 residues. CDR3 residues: CASSLDSSGNTIYF. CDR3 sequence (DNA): TGTGCCAGCAGCTTAGACAGCTCTGGAAACACCATATATTTT.

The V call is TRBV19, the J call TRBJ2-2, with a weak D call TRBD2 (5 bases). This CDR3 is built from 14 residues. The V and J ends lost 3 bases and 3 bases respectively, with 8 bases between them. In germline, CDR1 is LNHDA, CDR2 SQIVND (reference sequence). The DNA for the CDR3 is TGTGCCAGTAGTATGAGGCGGGACACCGGGGAGCTGTTTTTT. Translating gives CASSMRRDTGELFF.

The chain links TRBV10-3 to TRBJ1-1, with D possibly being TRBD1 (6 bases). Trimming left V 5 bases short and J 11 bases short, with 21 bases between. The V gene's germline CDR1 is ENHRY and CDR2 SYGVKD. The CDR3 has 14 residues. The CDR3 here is CAISIQGRPGLAFF. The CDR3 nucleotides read TGTGCCATCAGTATACAGGGACGGCCAGGTTTGGCTTTCTTT.

DNA of the CDR3: TGTGCCTGGAGTGTTTCCAGGGATTATGGCTACACCTTC. This gives the protein CAWSVSRDYGYTF. V and J are TRBV30 and TRBJ1-2; D may be TRBD1 (5 bases). CDR3 length: 13 residues. In germline, CDR1 is GTSNPN, CDR2 SVGIG (reference sequence). Trimming pared 0 bases from V and 5 bases from J, leaving 10 bases between.

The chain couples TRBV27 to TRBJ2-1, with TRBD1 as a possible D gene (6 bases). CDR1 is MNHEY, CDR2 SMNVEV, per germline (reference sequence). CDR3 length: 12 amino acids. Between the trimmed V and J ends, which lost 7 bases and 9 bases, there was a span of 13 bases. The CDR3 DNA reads TGTGCCAGCAAACAGGGTCTACGTGAGCAGTTCTTC. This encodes CASKQGLREQFF.

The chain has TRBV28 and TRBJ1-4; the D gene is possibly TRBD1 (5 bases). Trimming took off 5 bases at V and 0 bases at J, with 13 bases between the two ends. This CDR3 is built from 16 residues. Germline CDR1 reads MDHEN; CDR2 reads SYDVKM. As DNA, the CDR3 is TGTGCCAGCAGTCCCCGGGACTTTGCAACTAATGAAAAACTGTTTTTT. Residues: CASSPRDFATNEKLFF.

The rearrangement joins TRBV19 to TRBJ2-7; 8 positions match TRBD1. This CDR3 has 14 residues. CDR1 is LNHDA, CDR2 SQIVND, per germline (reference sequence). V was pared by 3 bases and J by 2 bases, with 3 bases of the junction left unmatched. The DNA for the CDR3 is TGTGCCAGTAGTATCCGGGACAGGCCCTACGAGCAGTACTTC. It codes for CASSIRDRPYEQYF. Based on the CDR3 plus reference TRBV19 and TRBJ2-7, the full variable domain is DGGITQSPKYLFRKEGQNVTLSCEQNLNHDAMYWYRQDPGQGLRLIYYSQIVNDFQKGDIAEGYSVSREKKESFPLTVTSAQKNPTAFYLCASSIRDRPYEQYFGPGTRLTVT.

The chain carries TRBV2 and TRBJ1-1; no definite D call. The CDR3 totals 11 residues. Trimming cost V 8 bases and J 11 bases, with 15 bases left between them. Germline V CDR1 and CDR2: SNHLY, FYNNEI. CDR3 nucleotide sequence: TGTGCCAGCTTAGTCGGCGCGGGGGCTTTCTTT. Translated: CASLVGAGAFF.

CDR3 coding DNA: TGTGCCAGCAGCATCCGGGACAGTTACGAGCAGTACTTC. Protein product: CASSIRDSYEQYF. The genes are TRBV12-3 or TRBV12-4 and TRBJ2-7, with 7 nucleotides matching TRBD1. The length of the CDR3 is 13 residues. J gave up 4 bases and V 6 bases, and 6 bases lay outside the gene matches.

The chain's CDR3 is CASSPGPVGGQPQHF. CDR3 nucleotides: TGCGCCAGCAGCCCGGGCCCGGTCGGAGGACAGCCCCAGCATTTT. The chain links TRBV5-1 to TRBJ1-5; the D is unclear. Per germline, CDR1 SGHRS and CDR2 YFSETQ. The length of the CDR3 is 15 residues. V lost 4 bases and J lost 7, with 18 bases in between.

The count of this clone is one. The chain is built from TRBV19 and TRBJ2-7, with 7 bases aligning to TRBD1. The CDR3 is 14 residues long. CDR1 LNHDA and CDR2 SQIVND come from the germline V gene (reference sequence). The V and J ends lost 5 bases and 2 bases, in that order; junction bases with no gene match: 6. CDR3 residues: CASSSRTGTYEQYF. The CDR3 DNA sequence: TGTGCCAGTAGTTCCAGGACAGGAACCTACGAGCAGTACTTC.

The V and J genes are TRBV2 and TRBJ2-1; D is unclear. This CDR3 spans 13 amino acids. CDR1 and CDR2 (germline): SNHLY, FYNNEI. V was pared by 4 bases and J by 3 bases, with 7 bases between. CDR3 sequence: CASSVGNYNEQFF. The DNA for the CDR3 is TGTGCCAGCAGTGTGGGCAACTACAATGAGCAGTTCTTC.

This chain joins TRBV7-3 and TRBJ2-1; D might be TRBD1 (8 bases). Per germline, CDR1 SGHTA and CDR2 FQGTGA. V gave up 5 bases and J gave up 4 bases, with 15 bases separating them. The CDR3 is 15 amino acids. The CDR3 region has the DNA TGTGCCAGCAGCACACAGGGGGGGCCTTACAATGAGCAGTTCTTC. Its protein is CASSTQGGPYNEQFF.

In DNA, the CDR3 is TGTGCCACCAGCAGCGTCGACTCTAACTCCTACGAGCAGTACTTC. Residues: CATSSVDSNSYEQYF. The chain recombines TRBV15 with TRBJ2-7; D gene uncertain. CDR3 length: 15 residues. Germline lookup yields CDR1 LNHNV and CDR2 YYDKDF (reference sequence). Trimming cost V 3 bases and J 0 bases, with 12 bases left between them.

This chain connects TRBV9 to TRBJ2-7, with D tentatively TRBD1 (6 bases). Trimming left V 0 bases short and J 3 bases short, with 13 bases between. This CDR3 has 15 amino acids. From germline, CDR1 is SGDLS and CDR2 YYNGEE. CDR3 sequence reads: CASSVAPGQIYEQYF. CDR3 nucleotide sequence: TGTGCCAGCAGCGTAGCCCCGGGACAAATCTACGAGCAGTACTTC.

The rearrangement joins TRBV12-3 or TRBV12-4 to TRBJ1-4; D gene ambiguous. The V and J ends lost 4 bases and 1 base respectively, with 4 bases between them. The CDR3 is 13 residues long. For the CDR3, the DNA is TGTGCCAGCAGTTCAGGAACTAATGAAAAACTGTTTTTT. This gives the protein CASSSGTNEKLFF.

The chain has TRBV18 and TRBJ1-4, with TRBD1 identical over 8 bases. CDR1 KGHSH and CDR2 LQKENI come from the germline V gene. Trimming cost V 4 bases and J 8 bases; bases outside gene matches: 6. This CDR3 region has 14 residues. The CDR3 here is CASSQTDREEKLFF. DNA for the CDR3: TGTGCCAGCTCACAGACGGACAGGGAAGAAAAACTGTTTTTT.